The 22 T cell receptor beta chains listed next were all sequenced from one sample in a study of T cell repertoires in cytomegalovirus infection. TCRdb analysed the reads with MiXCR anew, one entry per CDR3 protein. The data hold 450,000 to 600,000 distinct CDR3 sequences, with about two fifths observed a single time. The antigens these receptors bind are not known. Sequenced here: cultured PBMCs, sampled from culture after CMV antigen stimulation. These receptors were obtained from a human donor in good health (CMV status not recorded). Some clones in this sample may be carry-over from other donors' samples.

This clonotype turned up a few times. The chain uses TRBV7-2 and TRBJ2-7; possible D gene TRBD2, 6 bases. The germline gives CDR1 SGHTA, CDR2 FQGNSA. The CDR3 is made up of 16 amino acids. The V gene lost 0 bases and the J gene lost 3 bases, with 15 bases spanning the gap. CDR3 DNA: TGTGCCAGCAGCTTAGCGGTTGTGAGGAGGGGCTACGAGCAGTACTTC. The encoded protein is CASSLAVVRRGYEQYF.

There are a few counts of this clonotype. As DNA, the CDR3 is TGTGCCAGCAGTATCGGGGGTGGAACAGATACGCAGTATTTT. This codes for CASSIGGGTDTQYF. This sequence joins TRBV12-3 or TRBV12-4 and TRBJ2-3; tentative D call: TRBD2 (6 bases). The V end was cut by 5 bases, the J end by 3 bases, with 12 bases between. This CDR3 region has 14 residues.

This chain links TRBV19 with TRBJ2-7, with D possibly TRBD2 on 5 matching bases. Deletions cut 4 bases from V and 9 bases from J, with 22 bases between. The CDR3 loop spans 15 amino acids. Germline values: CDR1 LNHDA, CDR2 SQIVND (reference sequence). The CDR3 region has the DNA TGTGCCAGTAGTACGCCCTGGACCGAGAGGGCTGTGCAGTACTTC. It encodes CASSTPWTERAVQYF.

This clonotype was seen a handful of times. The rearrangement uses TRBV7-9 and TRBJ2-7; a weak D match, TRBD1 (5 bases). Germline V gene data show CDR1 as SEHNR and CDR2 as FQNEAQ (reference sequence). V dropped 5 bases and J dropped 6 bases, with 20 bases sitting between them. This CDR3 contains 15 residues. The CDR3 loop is CASSPPGIRRFEQYF. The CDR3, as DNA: TGTGCCAGCAGCCCCCCAGGGATTCGTAGGTTCGAGCAGTACTTC.

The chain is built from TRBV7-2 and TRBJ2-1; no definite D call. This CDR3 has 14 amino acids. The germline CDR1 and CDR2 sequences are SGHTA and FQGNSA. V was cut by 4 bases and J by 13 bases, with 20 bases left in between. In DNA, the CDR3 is TGTGCCAGCAGCTACGGCGGCTCCTGGAAGGTTCAGTTCTTC. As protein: CASSYGGSWKVQFF.

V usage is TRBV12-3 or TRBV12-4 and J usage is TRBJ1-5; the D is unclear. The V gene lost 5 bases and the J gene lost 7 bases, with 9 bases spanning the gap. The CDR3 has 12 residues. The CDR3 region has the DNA TGTGCCAGCAGTGCATTTGGGCAGCCCCAGCATTTT. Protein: CASSAFGQPQHF.

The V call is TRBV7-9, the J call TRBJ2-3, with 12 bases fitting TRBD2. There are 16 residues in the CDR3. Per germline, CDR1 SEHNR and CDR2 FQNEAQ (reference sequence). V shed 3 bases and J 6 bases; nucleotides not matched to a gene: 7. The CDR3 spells CASSFRTSGTEDTQYF. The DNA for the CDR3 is TGTGCCAGCAGCTTTAGGACTAGCGGGACGGAGGATACGCAGTATTTT.

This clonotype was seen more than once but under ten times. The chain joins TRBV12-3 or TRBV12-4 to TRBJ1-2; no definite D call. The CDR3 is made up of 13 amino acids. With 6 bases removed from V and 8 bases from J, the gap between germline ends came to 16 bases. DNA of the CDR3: TGTGCCAGCAGCCCCTTCCTGGCCGGAGGCTACACCTTC. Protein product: CASSPFLAGGYTF.

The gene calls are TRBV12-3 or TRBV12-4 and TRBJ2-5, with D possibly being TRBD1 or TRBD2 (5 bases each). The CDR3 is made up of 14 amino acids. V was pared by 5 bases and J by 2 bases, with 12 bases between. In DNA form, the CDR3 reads TGTGCCAGCAGTCAACGGGACGGACAAGAGACCCAGTACTTC. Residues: CASSQRDGQETQYF.

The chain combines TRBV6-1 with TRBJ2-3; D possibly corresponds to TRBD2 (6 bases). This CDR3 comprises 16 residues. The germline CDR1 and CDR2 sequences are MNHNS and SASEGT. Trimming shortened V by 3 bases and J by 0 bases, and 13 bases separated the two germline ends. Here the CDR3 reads CASSDLPGLSTDTQYF. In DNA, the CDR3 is TGTGCCAGCAGTGATCTTCCGGGACTCAGCACAGATACGCAGTATTTT.

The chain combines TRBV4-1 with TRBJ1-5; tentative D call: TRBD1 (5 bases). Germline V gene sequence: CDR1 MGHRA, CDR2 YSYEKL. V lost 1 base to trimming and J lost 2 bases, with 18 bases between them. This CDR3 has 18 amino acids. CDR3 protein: CASSQVGGRVVGNQPQHF. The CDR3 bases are TGCGCCAGCAGCCAAGTGGGGGGGAGGGTGGTGGGCAATCAGCCCCAGCATTTT.

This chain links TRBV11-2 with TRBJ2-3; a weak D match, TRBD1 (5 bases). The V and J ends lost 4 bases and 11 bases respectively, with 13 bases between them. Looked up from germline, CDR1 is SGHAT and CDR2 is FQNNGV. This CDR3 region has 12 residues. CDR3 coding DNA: TGTGCCAGCAGCTCTGGGGCCTCTCGGCAGTATTTT. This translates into CASSSGASRQYF.

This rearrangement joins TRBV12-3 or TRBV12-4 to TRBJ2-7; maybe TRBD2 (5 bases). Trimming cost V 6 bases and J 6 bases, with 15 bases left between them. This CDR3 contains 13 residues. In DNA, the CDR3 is TGTGCCAGCAGCCTATTGGAGGCTCTCGAGCAGTACTTC. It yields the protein CASSLLEALEQYF.

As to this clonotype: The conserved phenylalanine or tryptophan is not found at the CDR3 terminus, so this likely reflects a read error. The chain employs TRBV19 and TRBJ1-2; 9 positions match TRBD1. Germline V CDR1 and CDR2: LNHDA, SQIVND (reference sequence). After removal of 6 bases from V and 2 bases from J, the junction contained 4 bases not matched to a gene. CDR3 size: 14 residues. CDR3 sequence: CASRGTGMNYGYTL. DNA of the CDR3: TGTGCCAGTAGGGGGACAGGGATGAACTATGGCTACACCCTC.

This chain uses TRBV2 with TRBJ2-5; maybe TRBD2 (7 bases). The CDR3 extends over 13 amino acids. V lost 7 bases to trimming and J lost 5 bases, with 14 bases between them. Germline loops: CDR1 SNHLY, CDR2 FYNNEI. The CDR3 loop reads CASKPGGLETQYF. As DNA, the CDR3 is TGTGCCAGCAAACCGGGGGGCTTGGAGACCCAGTACTTC.

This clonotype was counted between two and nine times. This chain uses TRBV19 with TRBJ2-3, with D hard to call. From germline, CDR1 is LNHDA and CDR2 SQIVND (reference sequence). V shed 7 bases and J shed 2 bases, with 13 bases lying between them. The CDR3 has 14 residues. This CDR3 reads CASTSYGFTDTQYF. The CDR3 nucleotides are TGTGCCAGTACCTCTTATGGATTCACAGATACGCAGTATTTT.

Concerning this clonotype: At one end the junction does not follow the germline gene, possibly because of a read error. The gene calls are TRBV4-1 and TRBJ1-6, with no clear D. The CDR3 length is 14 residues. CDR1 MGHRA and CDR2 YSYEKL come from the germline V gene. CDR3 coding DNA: TGTACCAGCAGCCGGCTCGGACGGGATTCACCCCTCCACTTT. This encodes CTSSRLGRDSPLHF.

CDR3 sequence reads: CASSYSVLTGQRNTEAFF. CDR3 DNA: TGTGCCAGCAGTTACTCGGTCTTGACGGGTCAGAGGAACACTGAAGCTTTCTTT. The J gene is TRBJ1-1, the V gene TRBV6-6, with D hard to call. The CDR3 has 18 residues. Trimming took off 0 bases at V and 1 base at J, with 18 bases between the two ends. Germline-derived CDR1 and CDR2 are MNHNY and SVGAGI (reference sequence).

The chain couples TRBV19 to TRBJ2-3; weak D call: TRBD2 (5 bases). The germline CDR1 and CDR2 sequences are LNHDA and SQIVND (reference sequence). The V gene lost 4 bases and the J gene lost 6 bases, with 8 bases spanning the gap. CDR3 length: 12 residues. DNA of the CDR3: TGTGCCAGTAGTACCACGGGGGATACGCAGTATTTT. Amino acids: CASSTTGDTQYF.

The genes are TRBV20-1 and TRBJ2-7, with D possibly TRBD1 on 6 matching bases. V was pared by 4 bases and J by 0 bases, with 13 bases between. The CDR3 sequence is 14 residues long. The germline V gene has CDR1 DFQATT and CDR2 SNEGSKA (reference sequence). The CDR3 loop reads CSAIGQFSSYEQYF. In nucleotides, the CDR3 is TGCAGTGCTATTGGACAGTTTAGCTCCTACGAGCAGTACTTC.

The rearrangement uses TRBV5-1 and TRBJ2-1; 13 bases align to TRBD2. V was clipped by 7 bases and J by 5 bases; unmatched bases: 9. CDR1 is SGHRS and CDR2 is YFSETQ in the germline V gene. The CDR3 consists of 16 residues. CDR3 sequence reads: CASGPGLAGINNEQFF. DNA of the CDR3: TGCGCCAGCGGCCCGGGACTAGCGGGAATCAACAATGAGCAGTTCTTC.

Written as DNA, the CDR3 is TGTGCCAGCAGCTTAAGGCCCCCCTACGGAGGGACAAGCACAGATACGCAGTATTTT. It translates to CASSLRPPYGGTSTDTQYF. The chain has TRBV7-2 and TRBJ2-3, with D possibly being TRBD1 or TRBD2 (6 bases each). V lost 2 bases and J 0 bases, leaving 21 bases between the germline ends. CDR1 and CDR2 (germline): SGHTA, FQGNSA. CDR3 length: 19 amino acids.